This T cell receptor (beta chain) comes out of a study of blood T cell repertoires in COVID-19. Study-wide context: Some COVID-19 samples were acute and others convalescent; all came from the United States, Italy and Spain. Sample material is recorded as cDNA or gDNA derived from T cells, B-cell-depleted T cells, or PBMCs.

Per the original data handling: Quantification of nucleated cells was approximated via reference gene primer amplification. Clones were read by immunoSEQ multiplex PCR, and TCRdb kept only the in-frame ones, dropping some. V, J and clone size reflect that table, while D and trimming were determined from the DNA. The table shows more than 150,000 clones, with roughly 89% occurring only once. There are 16 residues in the CDR3. Germline V CDR1 and CDR2: MNHEY, SMNVEV (reference sequence). The V end was cut by 1 base, the J end by 2 bases, with 13 bases between. The rearrangement joins TRBV27 to TRBJ2-3; possibly TRBD2 for D (6 bases). The receptor's source is a woman aged 18-29 years who had recovered from COVID-19. The sequenced material came from peripheral blood. CDR3: CASSLFAGRSTDTQYF. Here the CDR3 DNA reads TGTGCCAGCAGTTTATTCGCGGGACGATCCACAGATACGCAGTATTTT.